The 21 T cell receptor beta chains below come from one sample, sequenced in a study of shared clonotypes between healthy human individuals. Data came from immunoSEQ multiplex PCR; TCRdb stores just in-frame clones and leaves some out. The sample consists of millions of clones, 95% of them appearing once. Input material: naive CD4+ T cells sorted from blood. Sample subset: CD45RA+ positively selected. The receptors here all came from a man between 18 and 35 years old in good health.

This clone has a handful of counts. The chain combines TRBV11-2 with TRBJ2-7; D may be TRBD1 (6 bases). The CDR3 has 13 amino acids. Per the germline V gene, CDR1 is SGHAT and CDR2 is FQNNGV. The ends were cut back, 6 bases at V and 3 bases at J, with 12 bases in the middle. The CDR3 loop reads CASRTTGLYEQYF. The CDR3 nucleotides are TGTGCCAGCAGAACGACAGGACTCTACGAGCAGTACTTC.

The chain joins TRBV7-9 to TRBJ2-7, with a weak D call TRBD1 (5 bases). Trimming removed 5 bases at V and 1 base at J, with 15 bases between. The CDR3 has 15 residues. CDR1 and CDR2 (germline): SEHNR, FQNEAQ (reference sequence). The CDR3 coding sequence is TGTGCCAGCAGCCCCCAAAAGGACACATCCTACGAGCAGTACTTC. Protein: CASSPQKDTSYEQYF.

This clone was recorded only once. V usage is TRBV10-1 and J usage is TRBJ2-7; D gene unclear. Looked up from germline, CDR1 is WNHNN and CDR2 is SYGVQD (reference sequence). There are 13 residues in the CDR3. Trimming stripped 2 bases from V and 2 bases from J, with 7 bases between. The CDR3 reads CASSETTAYEQYF. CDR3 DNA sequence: TGCGCCAGCAGTGAGACTACAGCCTACGAGCAGTACTTC.

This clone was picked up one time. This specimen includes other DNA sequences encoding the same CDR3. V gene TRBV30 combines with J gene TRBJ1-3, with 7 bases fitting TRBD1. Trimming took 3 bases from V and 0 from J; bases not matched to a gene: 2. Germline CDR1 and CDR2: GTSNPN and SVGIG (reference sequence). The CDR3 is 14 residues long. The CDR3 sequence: CAWSPGGSGNTIYF. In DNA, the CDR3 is TGTGCCTGGAGCCCAGGGGGCTCTGGAAACACCATATATTTT.

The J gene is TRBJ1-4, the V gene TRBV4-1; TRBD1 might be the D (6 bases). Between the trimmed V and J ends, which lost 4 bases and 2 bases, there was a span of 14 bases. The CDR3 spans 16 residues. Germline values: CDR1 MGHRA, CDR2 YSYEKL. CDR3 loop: CASSLTGGPTNEKLFF. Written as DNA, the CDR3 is TGCGCCAGCAGCCTGACCGGGGGGCCCACTAATGAAAAACTGTTTTTT.

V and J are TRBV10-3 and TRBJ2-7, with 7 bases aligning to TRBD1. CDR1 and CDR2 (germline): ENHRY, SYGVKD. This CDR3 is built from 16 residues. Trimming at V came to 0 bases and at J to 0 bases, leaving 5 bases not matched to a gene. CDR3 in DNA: TGTGCCATCAGTGAGTCCGACAGGGACGGCTCCTACGAGCAGTACTTC. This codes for CAISESDRDGSYEQYF.

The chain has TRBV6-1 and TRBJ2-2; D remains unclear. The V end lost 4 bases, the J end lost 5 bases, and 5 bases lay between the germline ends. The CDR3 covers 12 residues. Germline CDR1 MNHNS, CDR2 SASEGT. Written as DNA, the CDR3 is TGTGCCAGCAGTGGAATGACCGGGGAGCTGTTTTTT. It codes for CASSGMTGELFF.

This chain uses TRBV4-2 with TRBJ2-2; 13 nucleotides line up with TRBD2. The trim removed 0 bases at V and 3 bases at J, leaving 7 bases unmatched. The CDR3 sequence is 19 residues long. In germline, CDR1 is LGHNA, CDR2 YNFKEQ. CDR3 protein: CASSQDGSGLAGYTGELFF. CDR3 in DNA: TGTGCCAGCAGCCAAGATGGGTCGGGACTAGCGGGGTACACCGGGGAGCTGTTTTTT.

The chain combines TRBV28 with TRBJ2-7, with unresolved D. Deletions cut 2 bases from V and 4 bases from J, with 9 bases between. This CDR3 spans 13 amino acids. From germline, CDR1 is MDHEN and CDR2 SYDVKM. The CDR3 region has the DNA TGTGCCAGCAGTTTAGGCCGGCCTTACGAGCAGTACTTC. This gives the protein CASSLGRPYEQYF.

CDR3 nucleotide sequence: TGTGCCAGTAGTATAGGATTCTGGGGTCCAGAGACCCAGTACTTC. Translation: CASSIGFWGPETQYF. The V call is TRBV19, the J call TRBJ2-5; D ambiguous. The germline gives CDR1 LNHDA, CDR2 SQIVND (reference sequence). The V end lost 1 base, the J end lost 4 bases, and 13 bases lay between the germline ends. The CDR3 consists of 15 residues.

The CDR3 nucleotides are TGCGCCAGCAGCCAAGACCCAGGGAGGGGGTATGGCTACACCTTC. This codes for CASSQDPGRGYGYTF. The chain recombines TRBV4-1 with TRBJ1-2, with a tentative D call TRBD1 (6 bases). The germline V gene encodes CDR1 MGHRA and CDR2 YSYEKL. CDR3 length: 15 amino acids. The V end lost 0 bases, the J end lost 5 bases, and 13 bases lay between the germline ends.

The CDR3 spells CASSHPLGEQYF. The CDR3 DNA is TGTGCCAGCAGTCACCCCCTGGGCGAGCAGTACTTC. This rearrangement joins TRBV7-3 to TRBJ2-7, with D unresolved. The germline V gene has CDR1 SGHTA and CDR2 FQGTGA. This CDR3 comprises 12 residues. V lost 6 bases and J 6 bases, leaving 12 bases between the germline ends.

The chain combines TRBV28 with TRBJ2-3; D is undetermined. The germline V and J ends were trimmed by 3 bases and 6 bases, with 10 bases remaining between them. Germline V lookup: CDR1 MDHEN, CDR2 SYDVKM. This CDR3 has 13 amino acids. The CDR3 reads CASSLPSIDTQYF. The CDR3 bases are TGTGCCAGCAGTTTGCCCTCCATTGATACGCAGTATTTT.

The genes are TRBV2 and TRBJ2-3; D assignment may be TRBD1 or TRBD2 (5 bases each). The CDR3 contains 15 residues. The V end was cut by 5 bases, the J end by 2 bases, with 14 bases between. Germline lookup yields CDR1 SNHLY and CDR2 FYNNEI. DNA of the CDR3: TGTGCCAGCAGTACCCGGGACGGAACCACAGATACGCAGTATTTT. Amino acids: CASSTRDGTTDTQYF.

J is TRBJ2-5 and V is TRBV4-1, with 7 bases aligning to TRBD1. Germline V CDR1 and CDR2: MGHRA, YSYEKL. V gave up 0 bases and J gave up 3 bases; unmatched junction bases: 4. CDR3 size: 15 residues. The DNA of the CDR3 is TGCGCCAGCAGCCAAGACCCAGGGGGAGAAGAGACCCAGTACTTC. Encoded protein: CASSQDPGGEETQYF.

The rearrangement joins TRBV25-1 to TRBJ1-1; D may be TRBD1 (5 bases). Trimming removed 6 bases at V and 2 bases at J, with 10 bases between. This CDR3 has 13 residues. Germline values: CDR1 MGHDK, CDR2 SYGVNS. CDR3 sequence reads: CASSVQGNTEAFF. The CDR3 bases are TGTGCCAGCAGCGTTCAGGGAAACACTGAAGCTTTCTTT.

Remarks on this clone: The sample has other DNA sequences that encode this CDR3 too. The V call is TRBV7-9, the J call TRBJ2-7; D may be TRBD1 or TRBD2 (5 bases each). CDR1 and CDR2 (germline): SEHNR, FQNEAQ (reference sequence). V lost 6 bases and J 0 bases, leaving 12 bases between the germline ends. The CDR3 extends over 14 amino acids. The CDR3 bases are TGTGCCAGCAGTCCCGGGACGGGCTCCTACGAGCAGTACTTC. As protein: CASSPGTGSYEQYF.

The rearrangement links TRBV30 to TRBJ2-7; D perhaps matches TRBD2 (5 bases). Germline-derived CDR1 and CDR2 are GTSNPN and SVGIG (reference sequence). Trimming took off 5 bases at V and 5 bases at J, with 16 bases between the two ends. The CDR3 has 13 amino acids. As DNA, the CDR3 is TGTGCCTGGGGCACGGAAGCGGCCAACGAGCAGTACTTC. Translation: CAWGTEAANEQYF.

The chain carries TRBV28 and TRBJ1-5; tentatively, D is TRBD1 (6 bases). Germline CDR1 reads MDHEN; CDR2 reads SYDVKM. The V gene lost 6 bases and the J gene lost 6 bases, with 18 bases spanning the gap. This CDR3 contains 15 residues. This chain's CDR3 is CASRVSQGRSQPQHF. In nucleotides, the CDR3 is TGTGCCAGCAGGGTCTCACAGGGTCGGAGTCAGCCCCAGCATTTT.

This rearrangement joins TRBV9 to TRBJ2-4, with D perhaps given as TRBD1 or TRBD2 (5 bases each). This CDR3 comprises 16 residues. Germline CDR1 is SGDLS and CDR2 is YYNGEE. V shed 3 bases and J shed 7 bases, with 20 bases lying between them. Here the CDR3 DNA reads TGTGCCAGCAGCGAGGGCTTGGGGGACGGTAGGAACATTCAGTACTTC. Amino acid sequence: CASSEGLGDGRNIQYF.

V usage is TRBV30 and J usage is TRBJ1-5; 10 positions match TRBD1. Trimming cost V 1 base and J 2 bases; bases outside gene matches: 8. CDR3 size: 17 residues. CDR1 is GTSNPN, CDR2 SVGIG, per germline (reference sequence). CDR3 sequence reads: CAWSGLTGTGGNQPQHF. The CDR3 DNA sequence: TGTGCCTGGAGTGGACTCACTGGGACAGGGGGCAATCAGCCCCAGCATTTT.